Shown below are 26 T cell receptor beta chains from a single sample sequenced in a study of post-analysis software for immune sequencing data. Overall study findings and caveats: There were a few TRBV segments more frequent in patients than controls, and TRBV5-6, TRBV5-1 and TRBV20-1 were among them.

The antigens these receptors bind are not known. TCR beta cDNA libraries included unique molecular identifiers. MiXCR was run by TCRdb on the PCR reads, yielding one entry per CDR3 protein. Among roughly 580,000 distinct CDR3 sequences listed, 40% to 50% were seen once. Sequences were obtained from blood. The source is a girl under 18 with multiple sclerosis.

This clonotype was seen a few times. This rearrangement joins TRBV20-1 to TRBJ2-3; a possible D gene is TRBD2 (5 bases). V was pared by 7 bases and J by 0 bases, with 14 bases between. Germline CDR1 reads DFQATT; CDR2 reads SNEGSKA (reference sequence). This CDR3 has 14 residues. The CDR3 DNA is TGCAGTGTGGTTCGCGGGCCTAGCACAGATACGCAGTATTTT. It specifies CSVVRGPSTDTQYF.

The chain combines TRBV2 with TRBJ1-2; D gene uncertain. The CDR3 consists of 13 residues. V dropped 6 bases and J dropped 3 bases, with 11 bases sitting between them. Germline CDR1 SNHLY, CDR2 FYNNEI. The CDR3 loop is CASRRIQDYGYTF. The CDR3 DNA reads TGTGCCAGCAGGAGGATCCAGGACTATGGCTACACCTTC.

In this sample, this clonotype turned up a few times. The chain recombines TRBV24-1 with TRBJ2-1; D may be TRBD1 or TRBD2 (5 bases each). Germline lookup yields CDR1 KGHDR and CDR2 SFDVKD. This CDR3 comprises 15 residues. Trimming removed 4 bases at V and 9 bases at J, with 18 bases between. CDR3 sequence reads: CATSELNTPGREQFF. CDR3 in DNA: TGTGCCACCAGTGAGCTGAATACCCCGGGGCGTGAGCAGTTCTTC.

This chain joins TRBV12-3 or TRBV12-4 and TRBJ1-4, with D possibly TRBD1 on 6 matching bases. V was pared by 6 bases and J by 3 bases, with 14 bases between. This CDR3 spans 15 amino acids. In DNA form, the CDR3 reads TGTGCCAGCAGCCTCACAGGGATTGCTAATGAAAAACTGTTTTTT. Amino acids: CASSLTGIANEKLFF.

This chain joins TRBV12-5 and TRBJ2-1, with D uncertain. This CDR3 comprises 13 residues. Trimming removed 8 bases at V and 9 bases at J, with 17 bases between. Germline-derived CDR1 and CDR2 are LGHNT and FRNRAP. Here the CDR3 reads CASITDGRGEQFF. DNA for the CDR3: TGTGCTAGTATTACGGACGGCCGTGGTGAGCAGTTCTTC. Full variable domain (rest looked up from reference TRBV12-5 and TRBJ2-1): DARVTQTPRHKVTEMGQEVTMRCQPILGHNTVFWYRQTMMQGLELLAYFRNRAPLDDSGMPKDRFSAEMPDATLATLKIQPSEPRDSAVYFCASITDGRGEQFFGPGTRLTVL.

This clonotype has at least ten counts. This chain joins TRBV20-1 and TRBJ2-1; 11 nucleotides match TRBD2. This CDR3 has 16 residues. Germline trimming cut 7 bases from V and 3 bases from J; bases unmatched to any gene: 11. Germline CDR1 reads DFQATT; CDR2 reads SNEGSKA (reference sequence). DNA for the CDR3: TGCAGTGTAAAGAAGCTAGCGGGAGGAGGCTACAATGAGCAGTTCTTC. Protein: CSVKKLAGGGYNEQFF.

This chain connects TRBV25-1 to TRBJ1-2, with 8 bases fitting TRBD1. The CDR3 sequence is 15 residues long. The germline V gene encodes CDR1 MGHDK and CDR2 SYGVNS. Losses at the gene ends were 3 bases for V and 4 bases for J; bases not matched to a gene: 7. CDR3 in DNA: TGTGCCAGCAGTGATCCCGGGACAGGCTCCTATGGCTACACCTTC. This codes for CASSDPGTGSYGYTF.

V and J are TRBV25-1 and TRBJ1-1, with TRBD1 as a possible D gene (5 bases). The germline V and J ends were trimmed by 6 bases and 7 bases, with 15 bases remaining between them. In germline, CDR1 is MGHDK, CDR2 SYGVNS. The CDR3 extends over 13 amino acids. This CDR3 reads CASRTGGRIEAFF. As DNA, the CDR3 is TGTGCCAGCAGGACGGGGGGGAGGATTGAAGCTTTCTTT.

The V call is TRBV12-3 or TRBV12-4, the J call TRBJ2-1; 9 bases match TRBD2. Trimming cost V 1 base and J 1 base; bases outside gene matches: 2. The CDR3 extends over 16 amino acids. For the CDR3, the DNA is TGTGCCAGCAGTTTAGTAGCGGGAGTTTCCTACAATGAGCAGTTCTTC. Translated: CASSLVAGVSYNEQFF.

In this sample, this clonotype turned up a few times. The rearrangement uses TRBV4-2 and TRBJ2-6; 13 positions agree with TRBD2. The CDR3 is 18 amino acids. Germline V CDR1 and CDR2: LGHNA, YNFKEQ. Germline trimming cut 4 bases from V and 1 base from J; bases unmatched to any gene: 4. The CDR3 loop reads CASSPSGLAGSGANVLTF. The CDR3 coding sequence is TGTGCCAGCAGCCCGTCGGGACTAGCGGGGTCTGGGGCCAACGTCCTGACTTTC.

This clonotype appeared a single time. This chain connects TRBV20-1 to TRBJ2-1; TRBD2 agrees at 8 bases. V lost 6 bases to trimming and J lost 8 bases; unmatched junction nucleotides: 15. CDR1 is DFQATT and CDR2 is SNEGSKA in the germline V gene (reference sequence). The CDR3 runs 15 residues. The CDR3 DNA reads as TGCAGTGCCGGGGGGGCCCCAAAATCCCCCCATGAGCAGTTCTTC. Translation: CSAGGAPKSPHEQFF.

This clonotype is deemed medium-sized (0.01 to 0.1%). The chain has TRBV12-3 or TRBV12-4 and TRBJ2-7, with 10 bases aligning to TRBD1. The CDR3 is made up of 14 amino acids. The V gene end was trimmed by 6 bases and the J gene end by 1 base; junction bases not matched to a gene: 3. CDR3 coding DNA: TGTGCCAGCAGCCGGGACAGGGGTTCCTACGAGCAGTACTTC. It codes for CASSRDRGSYEQYF.

This clonotype came up a few times. J is TRBJ1-2 and V is TRBV6-6; weak D call: TRBD1 (6 bases). CDR1 and CDR2 (germline): MNHNY, SVGAGI (reference sequence). The CDR3 has 12 amino acids. The V gene lost 5 bases and the J gene lost 8 bases, with 12 bases spanning the gap. The CDR3 bases are TGTGCCAGCAGTAAAGGGGGATGGGGCTACACCTTC. This codes for CASSKGGWGYTF.

The CDR3 nucleotides read TGCAGTGCTAGAGGGGACAGGGCCACTGAAGCTTTCTTT. Its translation: CSARGDRATEAFF. The V gene is TRBV20-1, the J gene TRBJ1-1; TRBD1 aligns across 9 bases. The CDR3 loop spans 13 amino acids. Germline CDR1 and CDR2: DFQATT and SNEGSKA (reference sequence). The trim removed 1 base at V and 4 bases at J, leaving 1 base unmatched.

This clonotype has more than one count but fewer than ten. The V gene is TRBV6-5, the J gene TRBJ2-7; D uncertain. Trimming removed 0 bases from V and 6 bases from J, with 12 bases in between. The length of the CDR3 is 14 residues. Germline V gene sequence: CDR1 MNHEY, CDR2 SVGAGI. The CDR3 DNA reads TGTGCCAGCAGTTACTCACCCGTTAACGCCGAGCAGTACTTC. Amino acid sequence: CASSYSPVNAEQYF.

DNA of the CDR3: TGTGCCATCAGTGAGTCGGCCAGGGCGACCGACCAGCCCCAGCATTTT. Translated: CAISESARATDQPQHF. The V call is TRBV10-3, the J call TRBJ1-5; D is possibly TRBD1 (5 bases). The CDR3 contains 16 residues. Germline V CDR1 and CDR2: ENHRY, SYGVKD. Trimming removed 0 bases at V and 7 bases at J, with 16 bases between.

This clonotype has ten or more counts. V and J are TRBV6-4 and TRBJ2-1; D is unclear. This CDR3 is built from 17 residues. Germline loops: CDR1 MRHNA, CDR2 SNTAGT. V was trimmed by 2 bases and J by 0 bases, leaving 14 bases between them. This CDR3 is CASSDHYSTGSYNEQFF. The CDR3 DNA sequence: TGTGCCAGCAGTGACCACTATTCAACCGGCTCCTACAATGAGCAGTTCTTC.

In regard to this clonotype: The germline gene is not matched at one end of the junction; a read error may be the cause. The rearrangement links TRBV9 to TRBJ1-5; perhaps TRBD1 as D (5 bases). CDR3 length equals 16 residues. Germline V gives CDR1 SGDLS, CDR2 YYNGEE. The CDR3 loop reads CASSVATVGGNRPQHF. The CDR3 region has the DNA TGTGCCAGCAGCGTAGCGACAGTTGGTGGCAATCGGCCCCAGCATTTT.

Only a few counts were recorded for this clonotype. This rearrangement joins TRBV29-1 to TRBJ1-2, with TRBD1 identical over 7 bases. The CDR3 covers 12 residues. Per germline, CDR1 SQVTM and CDR2 ANQGSEA. V gave up 7 bases and J gave up 5 bases; unmatched junction bases: 7. CDR3: CSAQGEWYGYTF. CDR3 in DNA: TGCAGCGCCCAGGGGGAGTGGTATGGCTACACCTTC.

The CDR3 is CASSQEPGSDCGEQFF. The CDR3 coding sequence is TGCGCCAGCAGCCAAGAACCAGGGAGTGATTGTGGTGAGCAGTTCTTC. J is TRBJ2-1 and V is TRBV4-1; perhaps D is TRBD1 or TRBD2 (5 bases each). Germline CDR1 and CDR2: MGHRA and YSYEKL. There are 16 residues in the CDR3. V was shortened by 0 bases and J by 9 bases, with 18 bases between the two germline ends.

In this sample, this clonotype turned up a few times. The J gene is TRBJ1-4, the V gene TRBV3-1; possible D gene TRBD1, 5 bases. The CDR3 is 15 amino acids. The germline CDR1 and CDR2 sequences are LGHDT and YNNKEL (reference sequence). V lost 4 bases to trimming and J lost 5 bases, with 14 bases between them. The CDR3 reads CASSPRTKINEKLFF. As DNA, the CDR3 is TGTGCCAGCAGCCCGAGGACAAAGATCAATGAAAAACTGTTTTTT.

The V call is TRBV6-2 or TRBV6-3, the J call TRBJ2-3; D could derive from TRBD1 or TRBD2 (5 bases each). With 10 bases removed from V and 6 bases from J, the gap between germline ends came to 20 bases. Per germline, CDR1 MNHEY and CDR2 SVGEGT. The CDR3 is 14 residues long. CDR3 in DNA: TGTGCCACCGGGACCGAACTCGGCTCCGATACGCAGTATTTT. Translation gives CATGTELGSDTQYF.

Details on this clonotype: At one end the junction does not follow the germline gene, possibly because of a read error. The chain is built from TRBV28 and TRBJ2-7; possible D gene TRBD2, 6 bases. The CDR3 sequence is 13 residues long. CDR1 is MDHEN, CDR2 SYDVKM, per germline. CDR3 sequence (DNA): TGTGCCAGCACTAGCGTCCCGTCCTACGGGCAGTACTTC. Protein product: CASTSVPSYGQYF.

This CDR3 reads CASSQEKREKLFF. The CDR3 DNA sequence: TGCGCCAGCAGCCAAGAAAAAAGGGAAAAACTGTTTTTT. The chain carries TRBV4-1 and TRBJ1-4, with unresolved D. The germline CDR1 and CDR2 sequences are MGHRA and YSYEKL. The germline V and J ends were trimmed by 0 bases and 8 bases, with 7 bases remaining between them. The CDR3 is made up of 13 amino acids.

In its sample, this clonotype was seen a few times. The rearrangement joins TRBV6-5 to TRBJ2-1; D gene ambiguous. Germline loops: CDR1 MNHEY, CDR2 SVGAGI. CDR3 length: 13 residues. Trimming shortened V by 3 bases and J by 6 bases, and 9 bases separated the two germline ends. The CDR3 region has the DNA TGTGCCAGCAGTTATGGGCAAACCAATGAGCAGTTCTTC. This codes for CASSYGQTNEQFF.

This chain links TRBV24-1 with TRBJ1-2; TRBD1 matches 9 bases. The CDR3 consists of 15 residues. The germline V gene has CDR1 KGHDR and CDR2 SFDVKD. The trim removed 3 bases at V and 4 bases at J, leaving 5 bases unmatched. The CDR3 nucleotides are TGTGCCACCAGTGATCCCGGGACAGGGATCTATGGCTACACCTTC. It yields the protein CATSDPGTGIYGYTF.